A selection of T cell receptor beta chains follows, all from one sample in a study of PD-1 blockade in classical Hodgkin lymphoma. Profiling relied on immunoSEQ multiplex PCR, and the TCRdb table lists in-frame clones only, not all of them. Of about 24,000 clones in the sample, over 60% were seen once. Sequenced here: peripheral blood mononuclear cells (PBMCs), sampled before the fourth cycle of nivolumab. The receptors were sampled from a human donor with classical Hodgkin lymphoma. CDR3s include the opening cysteine and the closing phenylalanine or tryptophan. A D gene is named only where the DNA matches it firmly. A row's size may be missing; if present it is once, few, many or a size class.

j_gene,d_gene,v_gene,abundance,CDR3aa,CDR3nt
TRBJ1-2,.,TRBV18,.,CASSPLGYYGYTF,TGTGCCAGCTCACCTCTGGGTTACTATGGCTACACCTTC
TRBJ1-4,.,TRBV11-1,.,CASSQRSDRVNEKLFF,TGTGCCAGCAGCCAACGTTCGGACAGAGTTAATGAAAAACTGTTTTTT
TRBJ1-5,.,TRBV2,.,CASSESPSGPQHF,TGTGCCAGCAGTGAGTCGCCTTCGGGGCCCCAGCATTTT
TRBJ2-1,.,TRBV7-8,few,CASSLERGSYNEQFF,TGTGCCAGCAGCTTAGAAAGGGGATCCTACAATGAGCAGTTCTTC
TRBJ1-1,.,TRBV5-1,few,CASSLPAGVITEAFF,TGCGCCAGCAGCTTGCCGGCAGGGGTTATCACTGAAGCTTTCTTT
TRBJ1-2,.,TRBV10-3,.,CAISESFRGDYGYTF,TGTGCCATCAGTGAGTCGTTCAGAGGTGACTATGGCTACACCTTC
TRBJ2-7,TRBD1,TRBV18,.,CASSPPRQGYEQYF,TGTGCCAGCTCACCACCTAGACAGGGCTACGAGCAGTACTTC
TRBJ2-3,.,TRBV10-3,.,CAISGGSGPDTQYF,TGTGCCATCAGTGGGGGATCAGGCCCAGATACGCAGTATTTT
TRBJ2-4,.,TRBV4-1,.,CASGLVGGTENIQYF,TGCGCCAGCGGCCTCGTCGGCGGGACAGAAAACATTCAGTACTTC
TRBJ1-2,.,TRBV15,.,CATSRDKLRAVNNYGYTF,TGTGCCACCAGCAGAGATAAACTCAGGGCCGTTAACAACTATGGCTACACCTTC
TRBJ2-1,.,TRBV5-1,once,CASSMTGSSYNEQFF,TGCGCCAGCAGCATGACCGGGAGCTCCTACAATGAGCAGTTCTTC
TRBJ2-4,TRBD2,TRBV14,.,CASSLAGAKNIQYF,TGTGCCAGCAGCCTAGCGGGGGCCAAAAACATTCAGTACTTC
TRBJ1-2,TRBD1,TRBV5-1,.,CASSFNLGQGGYTF,TGCGCCAGCAGCTTTAACCTTGGACAGGGTGGCTACACCTTC
TRBJ1-2,.,TRBV21-1,.,CASSKGPRGGQSTPGYTF,TGTGCCAGCAGCAAGGGGCCCCGAGGTGGTCAGTCCACACCAGGCTACACCTTC
TRBJ2-7,TRBD2,TRBV5-4,.,CASSWAGVDEQYF,TGTGCCAGCAGCTGGGCGGGAGTCGACGAGCAGTACTTC
TRBJ1-4,TRBD1,TRBV5-4,.,CASSVKQGTNEKLFF,TGTGCCAGCAGCGTAAAACAGGGGACTAATGAAAAACTGTTTTTT
TRBJ1-1,.,TRBV20-1,.,CSARANLKAFF,TGCAGTGCTAGAGCGAACCTTAAAGCTTTCTTT
TRBJ1-2,TRBD1,TRBV6-5,.,CASRQQGARNGYTF,TGTGCCAGCAGACAACAGGGGGCCAGGAATGGCTACACCTTC
TRBJ1-4,.,TRBV5-8,.,CASSLAGRGDEKLFF,TGTGCCAGCAGCCTCGCTGGGAGGGGGGATGAAAAACTGTTTTTT
TRBJ1-6,TRBD1,TRBV6-5,.,CASSYSGQGGSPLHF,TGTGCCAGCAGTTACTCTGGACAGGGCGGTTCACCCCTCCACTTT
TRBJ2-7,.,TRBV5-6,.,CASSQPGTRYYF,TGTGCCAGCAGCCAACCCGGGACCCGGTACTACTTC
TRBJ1-2,TRBD1,TRBV7-2,.,CASSLATGVRYGYTF,TGTGCCAGCAGCTTAGCGACAGGGGTACGGTATGGCTACACCTTC
TRBJ2-1,TRBD2,TRBV5-1,medium-sized,CASSLTSGGYNEQFF,TGCGCCAGCAGCCTGACTAGCGGGGGGTACAATGAGCAGTTCTTC
TRBJ2-7,TRBD2,TRBV5-4,.,CASSSGLAGYEQYF,TGTGCCAGCAGCTCGGGACTAGCGGGTTACGAGCAGTACTTC
TRBJ1-2,TRBD1,TRBV5-4,.,CASSSVQGAGGYTF,TGTGCCAGCAGCTCGGTACAGGGGGCGGGTGGCTACACCTTC
TRBJ1-3,.,TRBV9,.,CASSTTPGNTIYF,TGTGCCAGCAGCACGACTCCTGGAAACACCATATATTTT
TRBJ2-2,.,TRBV5-6,.,CASSRGTGKLFF,TGTGCCAGCAGCCGGGGAACCGGGAAGCTGTTTTTT
TRBJ1-1,TRBD1,TRBV7-9,few,CASSPMSDRGNSNTEAFF,TGTGCCAGCAGCCCAATGTCGGACAGGGGGAATTCGAACACTGAAGCTTTCTTT
TRBJ2-3,TRBD2,TRBV5-1,.,CASSQEGAGVGTDTQYF,TGCGCCAGCAGCCAGGAGGGTGCGGGAGTCGGCACAGATACGCAGTATTTT
TRBJ1-1,TRBD1,TRBV4-3,.,CASSQGQGSTEAFF,TGCGCCAGCAGCCAGGGACAGGGGTCGACTGAAGCTTTCTTT
TRBJ2-2,.,TRBV7-9,.,CASSLTGPGELFF,TGTGCCAGCAGCTTAACAGGCCCCGGGGAGCTGTTTTTT
TRBJ2-7,.,TRBV6-5,.,CASSYFFVVGTYEQYF,TGTGCCAGCAGTTATTTTTTCGTAGTTGGGACCTACGAGCAGTACTTC
TRBJ2-6,.,TRBV4-1,.,CASRFAPAGKRSGANVLTF,TGCGCCAGCAGATTCGCCCCCGCGGGAAAGCGGTCTGGGGCCAACGTCCTGACTTTC
TRBJ1-3,TRBD1,TRBV10-3,.,CAISATGNSGNTIYF,TGTGCCATCAGTGCGACAGGGAACTCTGGAAACACCATATATTTT
TRBJ1-4,.,TRBV7-2,.,CASSLELGGANEKLFF,TGTGCCAGCAGCTTAGAACTCGGGGGTGCTAATGAAAAACTGTTTTTT
TRBJ2-1,.,TRBV5-6,.,CASSLGSHYNEQFF,TGTGCCAGCAGCTTGGGGTCTCACTACAATGAGCAGTTCTTC
TRBJ2-5,.,TRBV5-1,.,CASSLIHRRVGETQYF,TGCGCCAGCAGCTTGATCCACAGGAGAGTAGGGGAGACCCAGTACTTC
TRBJ2-1,.,TRBV5-6,.,CASSLSSGWGNEQFF,TGTGCCAGCAGCTTGTCCAGCGGGTGGGGGAATGAGCAGTTCTTC
TRBJ2-7,.,TRBV9,few,CASSLTGATHYEQYF,TGTGCCAGCAGCCTAACGGGAGCGACACACTACGAGCAGTACTTC
TRBJ2-1,TRBD1,TRBV6-1,.,CASIRQGGTYNEQFF,TGTGCCAGCATCCGACAGGGGGGTACCTACAATGAGCAGTTCTTC
TRBJ2-7,.,TRBV21-1,few,CASSFRQATGLVICRGHEQYF,TGTGCCAGCAGCTTTCGACAGGCCACGGGACTAGTCATCTGTCGGGGCCACGAGCAGTACTTC
TRBJ2-7,.,TRBV18,.,CASSLNTGSVYEQYF,TGTGCCAGCTCACTAAACACAGGGTCCGTCTACGAGCAGTACTTC
TRBJ2-7,TRBD2,TRBV28,.,CASSVPGGRYVYEQYF,TGTGCCAGCAGTGTCCCCGGGGGGAGGTACGTCTACGAGCAGTACTTC
TRBJ2-7,TRBD1,TRBV5-1,.,CASSKTPGQAHEQYF,TGCGCCAGCAGCAAAACCCCGGGACAGGCTCACGAGCAGTACTTC
TRBJ1-2,TRBD1,TRBV10-3,.,CAISPTGTADYGYTF,TGTGCCATCAGCCCTACCGGGACAGCCGACTATGGCTACACCTTC
TRBJ2-5,.,TRBV11-2,.,CASSTAGILQETQYF,TGTGCCAGCAGCACTGCCGGGATTTTACAAGAGACCCAGTACTTC
TRBJ1-6,.,TRBV19,.,CASTQDTYNSPLHF,TGTGCCAGTACCCAGGACACGTATAATTCACCCCTCCACTTT
TRBJ2-1,TRBD2,TRBV29-1,few,CSVEDRGEYNEQFF,TGCAGCGTTGAAGATCGGGGGGAATACAATGAGCAGTTCTTC
TRBJ1-2,.,TRBV4-3,once,CASSQDHRVGVFYGYTF,TGCGCCAGCAGCCAAGATCATAGGGTCGGAGTCTTCTATGGCTACACCTTC
TRBJ1-5,.,TRBV7-2,.,CASSQGGTLNQPQHF,TGTGCCAGCAGCCAGGGCGGGACTCTCAATCAGCCCCAGCATTTT
TRBJ2-3,.,TRBV18,.,CASSSRTVPDTQYF,TGTGCCAGCTCATCGAGGACCGTCCCAGATACGCAGTATTTT
TRBJ1-5,TRBD1,TRBV19,once,CASSTMDRPQPQHF,TGTGCCAGTAGTACGATGGACAGGCCCCAGCCCCAGCATTTT
TRBJ2-1,.,TRBV6-5,.,CASSFLPGPFHEQFF,TGTGCCAGCAGTTTTCTCCCCGGGCCCTTCCATGAGCAGTTCTTC
TRBJ2-7,TRBD1,TRBV11-2,once,CASSATQGPIYEQYF,TGTGCCAGCAGCGCAACACAGGGGCCAATCTACGAGCAGTACTTC
TRBJ2-1,TRBD1,TRBV27,once,CASSPRTGAWGYNEQFF,TGTGCCAGCAGTCCGCGGACAGGGGCTTGGGGATACAATGAGCAGTTCTTC
TRBJ1-1,.,TRBV10-3,.,CAISATSGNTEAFF,TGTGCCATCAGCGCCACTAGTGGGAACACTGAAGCTTTCTTT
TRBJ1-4,.,TRBV7-2,.,CASSLETKEKLFF,TGTGCCAGCAGCTTAGAGACTAAAGAAAAACTGTTTTTT